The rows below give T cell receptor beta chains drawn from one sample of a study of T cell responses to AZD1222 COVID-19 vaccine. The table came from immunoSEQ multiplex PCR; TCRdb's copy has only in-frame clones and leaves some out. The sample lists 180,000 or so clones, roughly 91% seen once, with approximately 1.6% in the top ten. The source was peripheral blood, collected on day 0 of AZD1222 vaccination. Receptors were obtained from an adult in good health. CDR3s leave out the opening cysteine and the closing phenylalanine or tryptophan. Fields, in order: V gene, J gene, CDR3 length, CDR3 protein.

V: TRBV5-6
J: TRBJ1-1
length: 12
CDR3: ASSLVGVYAEAF

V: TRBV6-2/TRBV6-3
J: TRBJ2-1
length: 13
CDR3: ASSSGLAGQNEQF

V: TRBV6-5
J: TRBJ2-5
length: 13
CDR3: ASSSDTGGVETQY

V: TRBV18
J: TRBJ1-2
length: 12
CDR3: ASSPSSRGHGYT

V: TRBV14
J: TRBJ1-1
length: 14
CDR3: ASSNGQGRLNTEAF

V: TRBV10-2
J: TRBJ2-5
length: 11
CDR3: ASRGLRGETQY

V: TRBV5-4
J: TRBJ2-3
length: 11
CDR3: ASSLSSQDTQY

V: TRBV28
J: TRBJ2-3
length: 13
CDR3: ASSLTSGYTDTQY

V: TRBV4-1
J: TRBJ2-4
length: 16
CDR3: ASSPTRIGTAHKNIQY

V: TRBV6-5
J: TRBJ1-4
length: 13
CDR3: ASSTGTGVNEKLF